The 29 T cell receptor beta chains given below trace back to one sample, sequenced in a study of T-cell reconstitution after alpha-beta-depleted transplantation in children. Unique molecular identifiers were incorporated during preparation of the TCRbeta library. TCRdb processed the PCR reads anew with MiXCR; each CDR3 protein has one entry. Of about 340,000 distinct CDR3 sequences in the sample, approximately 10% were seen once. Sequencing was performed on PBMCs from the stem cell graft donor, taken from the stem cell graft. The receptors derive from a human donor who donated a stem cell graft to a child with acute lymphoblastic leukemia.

CDR3 sequence: CASSPVRGGRDEQYF. The CDR3 coding sequence is TGTGCCAGCAGCCCAGTGAGGGGGGGGCGGGACGAGCAGTACTTC. The chain links TRBV7-8 to TRBJ2-7, with D maybe TRBD2 (7 bases). The CDR3 has 15 amino acids. V lost 5 bases and J 5 bases, leaving 19 bases between the germline ends. Germline V gene sequence: CDR1 SGHVS, CDR2 FQNEAQ.

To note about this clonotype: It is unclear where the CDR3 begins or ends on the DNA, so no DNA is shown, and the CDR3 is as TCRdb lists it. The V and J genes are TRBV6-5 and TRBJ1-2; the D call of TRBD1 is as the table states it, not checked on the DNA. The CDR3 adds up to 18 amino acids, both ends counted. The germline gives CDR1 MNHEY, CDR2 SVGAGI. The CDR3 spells CASSYSWGLGAANYGDTF.

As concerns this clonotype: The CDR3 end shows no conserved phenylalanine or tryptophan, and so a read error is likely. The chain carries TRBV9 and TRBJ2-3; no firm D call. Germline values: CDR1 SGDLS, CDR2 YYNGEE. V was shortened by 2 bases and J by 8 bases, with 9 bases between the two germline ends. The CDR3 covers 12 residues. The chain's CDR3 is CASSVATGTQYL. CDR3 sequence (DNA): TGTGCCAGCAGCGTGGCTACGGGTACGCAGTATTTG.

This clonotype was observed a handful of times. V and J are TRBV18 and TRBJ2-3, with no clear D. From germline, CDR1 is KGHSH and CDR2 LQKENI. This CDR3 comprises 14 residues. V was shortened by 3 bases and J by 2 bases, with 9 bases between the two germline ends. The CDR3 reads CASSPTQNTDTQYF. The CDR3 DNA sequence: TGTGCCAGCTCACCGACACAGAACACAGATACGCAGTATTTT. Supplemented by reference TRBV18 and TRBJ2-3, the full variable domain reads NAGVMQNPRHLVRRRGQEARLRCSPMKGHSHVYWYRQLPEEGLKFMVYLQKENIIDESGMPKERFSAEFPKEGPSILRIQQVVRGDSAAYFCASSPTQNTDTQYFGPGTRLTVL.

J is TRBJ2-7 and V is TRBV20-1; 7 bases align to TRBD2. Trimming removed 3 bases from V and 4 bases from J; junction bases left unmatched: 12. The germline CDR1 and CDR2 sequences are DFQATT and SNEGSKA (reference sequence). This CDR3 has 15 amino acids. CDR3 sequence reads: CSARTAPGLQYEQYF. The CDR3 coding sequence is TGCAGTGCTAGGACAGCGCCGGGACTACAATACGAGCAGTACTTC.

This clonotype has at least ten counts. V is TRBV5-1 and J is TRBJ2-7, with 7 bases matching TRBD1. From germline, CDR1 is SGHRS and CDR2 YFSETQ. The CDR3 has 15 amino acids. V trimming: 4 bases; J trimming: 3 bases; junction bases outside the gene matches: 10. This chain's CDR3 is CASSPEGAGVYEQYF. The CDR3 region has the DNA TGCGCCAGCAGCCCTGAGGGGGCAGGAGTCTACGAGCAGTACTTC.

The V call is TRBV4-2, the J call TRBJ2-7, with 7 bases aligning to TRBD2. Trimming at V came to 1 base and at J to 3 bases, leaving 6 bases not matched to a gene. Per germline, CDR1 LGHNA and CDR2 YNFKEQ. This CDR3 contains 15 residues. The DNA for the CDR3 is TGTGCCAGCAGCCAAGGTGAGGGAGGGTACTACGAGCAGTACTTC. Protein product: CASSQGEGGYYEQYF.

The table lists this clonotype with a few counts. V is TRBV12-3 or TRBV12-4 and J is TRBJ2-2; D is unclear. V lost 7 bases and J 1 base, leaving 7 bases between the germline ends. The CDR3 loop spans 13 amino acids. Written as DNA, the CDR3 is TGTGCCAGCATCCAAAGGAACACCGGGGAGCTGTTTTTT. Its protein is CASIQRNTGELFF.

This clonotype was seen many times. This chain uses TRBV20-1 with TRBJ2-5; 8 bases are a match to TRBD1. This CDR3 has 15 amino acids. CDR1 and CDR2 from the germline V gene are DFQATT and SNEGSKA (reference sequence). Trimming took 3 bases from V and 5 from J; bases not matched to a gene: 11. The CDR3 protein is CSARNPGQDTETQYF. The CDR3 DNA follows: TGCAGTGCTAGGAACCCGGGACAGGATACGGAGACCCAGTACTTC.

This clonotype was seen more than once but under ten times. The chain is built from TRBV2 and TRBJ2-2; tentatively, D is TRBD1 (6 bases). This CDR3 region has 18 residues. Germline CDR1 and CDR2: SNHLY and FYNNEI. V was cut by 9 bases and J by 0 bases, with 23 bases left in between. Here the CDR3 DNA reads TGTGCCAGTGCTTCCCGGGACATAAAGTTCGCGAACACCGGGGAGCTGTTTTTT. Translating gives CASASRDIKFANTGELFF.

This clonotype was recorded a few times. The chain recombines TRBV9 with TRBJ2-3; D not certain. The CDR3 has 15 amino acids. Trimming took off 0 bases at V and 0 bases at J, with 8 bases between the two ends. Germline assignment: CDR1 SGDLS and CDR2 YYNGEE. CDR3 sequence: CASSVGVRSTDTQYF. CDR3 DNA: TGTGCCAGCAGCGTAGGAGTTCGCAGCACAGATACGCAGTATTTT.

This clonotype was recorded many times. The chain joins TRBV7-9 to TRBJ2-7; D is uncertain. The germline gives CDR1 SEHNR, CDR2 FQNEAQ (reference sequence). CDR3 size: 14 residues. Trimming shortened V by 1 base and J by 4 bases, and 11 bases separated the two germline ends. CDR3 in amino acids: CASSLGPGLYEQYF. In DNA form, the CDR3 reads TGTGCCAGCAGCTTAGGGCCGGGCCTGTACGAGCAGTACTTC.

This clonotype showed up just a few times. CDR3 sequence reads: CASSWGLADGETQYF. DNA of the CDR3: TGTGCCAGCAGCTGGGGACTAGCGGATGGGGAGACCCAGTACTTC. The chain has TRBV7-9 and TRBJ2-5; 11 positions match TRBD2. V dropped 4 bases and J dropped 5; count of bases not matched to a gene: 6. This CDR3 has 15 amino acids. Germline V gene data show CDR1 as SEHNR and CDR2 as FQNEAQ (reference sequence).

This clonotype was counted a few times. CDR3 nucleotide sequence: TGTGCCAGCAGTTCATCAACGGACAAAAGAACCTACGAGCAGTACTTC. Residues: CASSSSTDKRTYEQYF. V is TRBV28 and J is TRBJ2-7; possible D gene TRBD1, 5 bases. The CDR3 extends over 16 amino acids. Germline CDR1 and CDR2: MDHEN and SYDVKM. V lost 4 bases to trimming and J lost 2 bases, with 18 bases between them.

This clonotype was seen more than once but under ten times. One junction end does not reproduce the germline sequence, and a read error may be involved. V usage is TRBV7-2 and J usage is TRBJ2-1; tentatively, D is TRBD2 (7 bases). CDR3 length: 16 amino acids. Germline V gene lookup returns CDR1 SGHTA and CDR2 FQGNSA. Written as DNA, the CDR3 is TGTGCCAGCAGCTTCCCCTCGGGGGGCTCCGACAATGAGCAGTTCTTC. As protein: CASSFPSGGSDNEQFF.

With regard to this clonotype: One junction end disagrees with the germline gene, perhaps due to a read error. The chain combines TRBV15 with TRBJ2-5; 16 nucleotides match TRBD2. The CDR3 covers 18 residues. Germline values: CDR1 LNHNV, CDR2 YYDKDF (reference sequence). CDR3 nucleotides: TGTGCCGCCAGCCCGGGACTAGCGGGAGGGTGGGCACAAGAGACCCAGTACTTC. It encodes CAASPGLAGGWAQETQYF.

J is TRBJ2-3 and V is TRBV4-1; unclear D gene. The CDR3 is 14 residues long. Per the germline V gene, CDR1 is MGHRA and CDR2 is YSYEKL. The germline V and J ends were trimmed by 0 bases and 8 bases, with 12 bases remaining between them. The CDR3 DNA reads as TGCGCCAGCAGCCAAGACAGAGTGGGCGGTACGCAGTATTTT. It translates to CASSQDRVGGTQYF.

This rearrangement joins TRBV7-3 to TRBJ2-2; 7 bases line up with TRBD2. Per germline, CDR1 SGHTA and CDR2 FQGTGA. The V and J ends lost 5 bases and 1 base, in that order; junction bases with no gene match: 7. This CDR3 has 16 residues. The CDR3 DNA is TGTGCCAGCAGCCCCTTCGCGGGGGTGAACACCGGGGAGCTGTTTTTT. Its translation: CASSPFAGVNTGELFF.

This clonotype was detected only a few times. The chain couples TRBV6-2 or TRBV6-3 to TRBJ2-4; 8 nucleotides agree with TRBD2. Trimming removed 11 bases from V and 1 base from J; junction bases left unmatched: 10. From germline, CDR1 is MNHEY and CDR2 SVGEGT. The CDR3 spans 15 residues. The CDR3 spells CAANRGGFAKNIQYF. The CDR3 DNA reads TGTGCCGCGAACCGGGGGGGCTTCGCCAAAAACATTCAGTACTTC.

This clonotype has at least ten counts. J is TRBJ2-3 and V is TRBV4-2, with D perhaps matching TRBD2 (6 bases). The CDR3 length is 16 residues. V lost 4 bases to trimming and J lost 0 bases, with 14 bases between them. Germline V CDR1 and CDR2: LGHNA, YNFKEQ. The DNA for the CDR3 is TGTGCCAGCAGCCTAGGGACTCGACTTAGCACAGATACGCAGTATTTT. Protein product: CASSLGTRLSTDTQYF.

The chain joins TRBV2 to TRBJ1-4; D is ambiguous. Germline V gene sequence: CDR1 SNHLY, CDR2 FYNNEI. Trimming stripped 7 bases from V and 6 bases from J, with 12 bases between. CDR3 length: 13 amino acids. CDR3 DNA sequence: TGTGCCAGCACTTCAGAGGGATATGAAAAACTGTTTTTT. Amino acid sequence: CASTSEGYEKLFF.

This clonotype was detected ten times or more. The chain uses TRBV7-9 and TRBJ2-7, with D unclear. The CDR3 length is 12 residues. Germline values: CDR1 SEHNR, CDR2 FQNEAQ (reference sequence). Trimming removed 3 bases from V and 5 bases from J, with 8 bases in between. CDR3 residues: CASSLGKDEQYF. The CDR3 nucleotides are TGTGCCAGCAGCTTGGGGAAGGACGAGCAGTACTTC.

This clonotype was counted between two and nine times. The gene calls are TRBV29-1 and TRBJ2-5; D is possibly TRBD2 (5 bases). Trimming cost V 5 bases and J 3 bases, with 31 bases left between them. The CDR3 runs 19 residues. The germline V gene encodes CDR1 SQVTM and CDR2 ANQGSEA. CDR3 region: CSVNVPLSIRRALEETQYF. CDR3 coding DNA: TGCAGCGTTAACGTCCCCCTTTCTATCCGGCGGGCTTTAGAAGAGACCCAGTACTTC.

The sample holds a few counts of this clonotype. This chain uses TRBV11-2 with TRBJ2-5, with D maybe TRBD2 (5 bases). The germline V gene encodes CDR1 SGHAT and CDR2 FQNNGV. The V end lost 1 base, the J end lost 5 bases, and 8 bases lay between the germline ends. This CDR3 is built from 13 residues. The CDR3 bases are TGTGCCAGCAGCTTAGTCGGGGTGGAGACCCAGTACTTC. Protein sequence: CASSLVGVETQYF.

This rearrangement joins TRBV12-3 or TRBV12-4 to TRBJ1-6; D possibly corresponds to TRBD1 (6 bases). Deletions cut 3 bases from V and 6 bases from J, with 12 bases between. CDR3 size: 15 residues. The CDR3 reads CASSFKGHSNSPLHF. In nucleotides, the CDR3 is TGTGCCAGCAGTTTTAAGGGACATTCTAATTCACCCCTCCACTTT.

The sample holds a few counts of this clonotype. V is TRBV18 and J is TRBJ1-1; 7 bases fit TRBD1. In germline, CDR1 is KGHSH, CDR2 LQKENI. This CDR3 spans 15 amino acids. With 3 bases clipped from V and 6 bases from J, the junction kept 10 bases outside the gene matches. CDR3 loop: CASSPLRDRVAEAFF. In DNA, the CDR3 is TGTGCCAGCTCACCGCTCCGGGACAGAGTCGCTGAAGCTTTCTTT.

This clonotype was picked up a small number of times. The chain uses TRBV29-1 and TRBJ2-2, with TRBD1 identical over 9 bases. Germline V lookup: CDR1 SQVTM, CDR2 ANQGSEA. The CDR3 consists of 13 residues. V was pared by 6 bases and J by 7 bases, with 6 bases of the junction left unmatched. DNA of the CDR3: TGCAGCGTGCTGACAGGGGGAGGCGGGGAGCTGTTTTTT. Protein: CSVLTGGGGELFF.

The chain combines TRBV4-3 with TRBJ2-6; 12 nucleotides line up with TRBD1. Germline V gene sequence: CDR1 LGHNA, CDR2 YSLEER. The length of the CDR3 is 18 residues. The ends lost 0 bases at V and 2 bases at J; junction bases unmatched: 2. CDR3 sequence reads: CASSQDGTGGAGANVLTF. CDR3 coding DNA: TGCGCCAGCAGCCAAGACGGGACAGGGGGCGCTGGGGCCAACGTCCTGACTTTC.

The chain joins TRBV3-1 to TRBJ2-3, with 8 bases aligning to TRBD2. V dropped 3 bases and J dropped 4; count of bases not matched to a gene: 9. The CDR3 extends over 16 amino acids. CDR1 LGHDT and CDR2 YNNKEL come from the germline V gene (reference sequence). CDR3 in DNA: TGTGCCAGCAGCCAGGCTCCGGGACTAGGGTCAGATACGCAGTATTTT. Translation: CASSQAPGLGSDTQYF.